The clone carrying this T cell receptor beta chain is a singleton in its sample. This CDR3 comprises 15 residues. Trimming removed 3 bases from V and 4 bases from J, with 15 bases in between. The germline gives CDR1 KGHSH, CDR2 LQKENI. The sample comes from a study of blood T cell repertoires in COVID-19. Study overall: COVID-19 samples collected from the United States, Italy and Spain covered acute and convalescent phases. The analysed material was cDNA or gDNA that came from T cells, B-cell-depleted T cells, or PBMCs.

In the original analysis: For nucleated cells, counts were estimated from reference gene primer amplification. Method: immunoSEQ multiplex PCR; TCRdb's copy keeps in-frame clones and lacks some. That table furnishes V, J and clone size, whereas the DNA furnished D and trimming. In the table there are around 23,000 clones, about 72% of which are singletons. The sequence was collected from a woman over 75 with acute or convalescent COVID-19. V gene TRBV18 combines with J gene TRBJ1-1, with D unclear. The sample consisted of peripheral blood. CDR3 in amino acids: CASSPVNGGSTEAFF. Written as DNA, the CDR3 is TGTGCCAGCTCACCCGTAAACGGTGGGAGCACTGAAGCTTTCTTT.